The rows below give T cell receptor beta chains drawn from one sample of a study of early T cells in non-severe SARS-CoV-2 infection. TCRdb reprocessed the 5' RACE reads via MiXCR and lists one record per CDR3 protein. Of approximately 76,000 distinct CDR3 sequences listed, over 10% are singletons. Sequenced: whole blood. The receptors originated from an adult who was a healthcare worker with PCR-confirmed SARS-CoV-2 infection or an uninfected control (not recorded which). The CDR3 runs from the conserved cysteine through the conserved F or W. D genes are given only for firm matches. Not every row has a clone size; where given, it reads once, few, many or a size class.

CDR3 protein | CDR3 DNA | J gene | V gene | D gene | clone size | CDR3 length
CASSRTDTQYF | TGTGCCAGCAGCCGCACAGATACGCAGTATTTT | TRBJ2-3 | TRBV12-3/TRBV12-4 | - | many | 11
CASNPTQLQETQYF | TGTGCCAGCAACCCGACTCAACTCCAAGAGACCCAGTACTTC | TRBJ2-5 | TRBV28 | - | many | 14
CASSPSGAGGPLAQYF | TGTGCCAGCAGCCCCTCAGGAGCGGGAGGGCCTTTGGCGCAGTATTTT | TRBJ2-3 | TRBV11-2 | TRBD2 | many | 16
CASSLGRDNTEAFF | TGTGCCAGCTCATTAGGACGGGACAACACTGAAGCTTTCTTT | TRBJ1-1 | TRBV18 | - | many | 14
CSAREVAVSTDTQYF | TGCAGTGCTAGGGAGGTAGCCGTAAGCACAGATACGCAGTATTTT | TRBJ2-3 | TRBV20-1 | - | many | 15
CASSPQGTLGTEAFF | TGTGCCAGCAGCCCACAGGGGACTTTGGGCACTGAAGCTTTCTTT | TRBJ1-1 | TRBV6-5 | TRBD1 | many | 15
CASPGGPDTEAFF | TGTGCCAGCCCGGGGGGGCCCGACACTGAAGCTTTCTTT | TRBJ1-1 | TRBV6-6 | - | few | 13
CASSFTENTEAFF | TGTGCCAGCAGTTTTACAGAGAACACTGAAGCTTTCTTT | TRBJ1-1 | TRBV6-1 | - | many | 13
CASSLAQVAGSSYEQHF | TGTGCCAGCAGCTTAGCGCAGGTGGCGGGGAGCTCCTACGAGCAGCACTTC | TRBJ2-7 | TRBV7-8 | - | many | 17
CASSLSAATDTQYF | TGTGCCAGCAGCTTATCAGCGGCCACAGATACGCAGTATTTT | TRBJ2-3 | TRBV7-2 | - | many | 14
CASSHPSGLAGGNEQFF | TGTGCCAGCAGCCACCCGTCGGGACTAGCGGGGGGGAATGAGCAGTTCTTC | TRBJ2-1 | TRBV3-1 | TRBD2 | - | 17
CSARLLGEQYF | TGCAGCGCGAGGCTCTTGGGCGAGCAGTACTTC | TRBJ2-7 | TRBV29-1 | - | many | 11
CASSRQGSSYNEQFF | TGTGCCAGCAGCCGTCAGGGGAGCTCCTACAATGAGCAGTTCTTC | TRBJ2-1 | TRBV7-3 | - | - | 15
CASSYDEVYNEQFF | TGTGCCAGCAGTTATGACGAAGTCTACAATGAGCAGTTCTTC | TRBJ2-1 | TRBV6-2/TRBV6-3 | - | few | 14
CATSGTLNIQYF | TGTGCCACCTCCGGGACACTAAACATTCAGTACTTC | TRBJ2-4 | TRBV19 | - | many | 12
CASSRRAGTYEQYF | TGTGCCAGCAGCCGAAGGGCGGGGACCTACGAGCAGTACTTC | TRBJ2-7 | TRBV11-2 | - | - | 14
CASSSAKGVSEFYEQYF | TGTGCCAGCAGCAGTGCTAAAGGGGTTTCGGAGTTCTACGAGCAGTACTTC | TRBJ2-7 | TRBV2 | - | many | 17
CASSPRDREYDEQYF | TGTGCCAGCTCACCCCGGGACCGGGAGTATGACGAGCAGTACTTC | TRBJ2-7 | TRBV18 | - | few | 15
CASSYSKAGEAFF | TGTGCCAGCAGTTACTCGAAGGCGGGGGAAGCTTTCTTT | TRBJ1-1 | TRBV6-5 | - | few | 13
CSAKQIKDEQFF | TGCAGTGCTAAACAGATAAAGGACGAGCAGTTCTTC | TRBJ2-1 | TRBV20-1 | - | many | 12
CASRVVGGYEQYF | TGCGCCAGCAGGGTGGTAGGGGGCTACGAGCAGTACTTC | TRBJ2-7 | TRBV10-2 | - | - | 13
CASSAYGLAGETQYF | TGTGCCAGCAGTGCTTACGGACTAGCAGGGGAGACCCAGTACTTC | TRBJ2-5 | TRBV2 | TRBD2 | - | 15
CASSLIRGENTEAFF | TGCGCCAGCAGCTTGATCCGCGGAGAGAACACTGAAGCTTTCTTT | TRBJ1-1 | TRBV5-1 | - | many | 15
CASSVGGQSTDTQYF | TGTGCCAGCAGCGTAGGGGGACAAAGCACAGATACGCAGTATTTT | TRBJ2-3 | TRBV9 | - | many | 15
CASSRERVMAEAFF | TGTGCCAGCAGCCGGGAGAGGGTGATGGCTGAAGCTTTCTTT | TRBJ1-1 | TRBV14 | - | few | 14
CSIAEAKNIQYF | TGCAGCATTGCGGAAGCCAAAAACATTCAGTACTTC | TRBJ2-4 | TRBV29-1 | - | many | 12
CASSSGQSYNEQFF | TGTGCCAGCAGCTCGGGACAGTCCTACAATGAGCAGTTCTTC | TRBJ2-1 | TRBV7-8 | TRBD1 | many | 14
CASSSGQAYADTQYF | TGTGCCAGCAGTTCCGGACAGGCTTACGCAGATACGCAGTATTTT | TRBJ2-3 | TRBV6-5 | TRBD1 | many | 15
CASSLSPTSRSEQFF | TGTGCCAGCAGTTTAAGCCCGACTAGCAGGAGTGAGCAGTTCTTC | TRBJ2-1 | TRBV28 | TRBD2 | many | 15
CATVRGEKLFF | TGTGCCACCGTCAGGGGTGAAAAACTGTTTTTT | TRBJ1-4 | TRBV24-1 | - | many | 11
CASRGSNSGNTIYF | TGTGCCAGCAGGGGCTCGAACTCTGGAAACACCATATATTTT | TRBJ1-3 | TRBV6-1 | - | few | 14
CASSEVGRNEQFF | TGTGCCAGCAGCGAGGTAGGGCGGAATGAGCAGTTCTTC | TRBJ2-1 | TRBV9 | - | many | 13
CASSSGTEAFF | TGTGCCAGCAGTTCGGGCACTGAAGCTTTCTTT | TRBJ1-1 | TRBV12-3/TRBV12-4 | - | few | 11
CASSSLQGSGYGYTF | TGCGCCAGCAGCTCTCTCCAGGGTTCAGGCTATGGCTACACCTTC | TRBJ1-2 | TRBV5-1 | - | many | 15
CASSYLDVNEQFF | TGTGCCAGCAGCTACTTGGACGTCAATGAGCAGTTCTTC | TRBJ2-1 | TRBV3-1 | - | many | 13